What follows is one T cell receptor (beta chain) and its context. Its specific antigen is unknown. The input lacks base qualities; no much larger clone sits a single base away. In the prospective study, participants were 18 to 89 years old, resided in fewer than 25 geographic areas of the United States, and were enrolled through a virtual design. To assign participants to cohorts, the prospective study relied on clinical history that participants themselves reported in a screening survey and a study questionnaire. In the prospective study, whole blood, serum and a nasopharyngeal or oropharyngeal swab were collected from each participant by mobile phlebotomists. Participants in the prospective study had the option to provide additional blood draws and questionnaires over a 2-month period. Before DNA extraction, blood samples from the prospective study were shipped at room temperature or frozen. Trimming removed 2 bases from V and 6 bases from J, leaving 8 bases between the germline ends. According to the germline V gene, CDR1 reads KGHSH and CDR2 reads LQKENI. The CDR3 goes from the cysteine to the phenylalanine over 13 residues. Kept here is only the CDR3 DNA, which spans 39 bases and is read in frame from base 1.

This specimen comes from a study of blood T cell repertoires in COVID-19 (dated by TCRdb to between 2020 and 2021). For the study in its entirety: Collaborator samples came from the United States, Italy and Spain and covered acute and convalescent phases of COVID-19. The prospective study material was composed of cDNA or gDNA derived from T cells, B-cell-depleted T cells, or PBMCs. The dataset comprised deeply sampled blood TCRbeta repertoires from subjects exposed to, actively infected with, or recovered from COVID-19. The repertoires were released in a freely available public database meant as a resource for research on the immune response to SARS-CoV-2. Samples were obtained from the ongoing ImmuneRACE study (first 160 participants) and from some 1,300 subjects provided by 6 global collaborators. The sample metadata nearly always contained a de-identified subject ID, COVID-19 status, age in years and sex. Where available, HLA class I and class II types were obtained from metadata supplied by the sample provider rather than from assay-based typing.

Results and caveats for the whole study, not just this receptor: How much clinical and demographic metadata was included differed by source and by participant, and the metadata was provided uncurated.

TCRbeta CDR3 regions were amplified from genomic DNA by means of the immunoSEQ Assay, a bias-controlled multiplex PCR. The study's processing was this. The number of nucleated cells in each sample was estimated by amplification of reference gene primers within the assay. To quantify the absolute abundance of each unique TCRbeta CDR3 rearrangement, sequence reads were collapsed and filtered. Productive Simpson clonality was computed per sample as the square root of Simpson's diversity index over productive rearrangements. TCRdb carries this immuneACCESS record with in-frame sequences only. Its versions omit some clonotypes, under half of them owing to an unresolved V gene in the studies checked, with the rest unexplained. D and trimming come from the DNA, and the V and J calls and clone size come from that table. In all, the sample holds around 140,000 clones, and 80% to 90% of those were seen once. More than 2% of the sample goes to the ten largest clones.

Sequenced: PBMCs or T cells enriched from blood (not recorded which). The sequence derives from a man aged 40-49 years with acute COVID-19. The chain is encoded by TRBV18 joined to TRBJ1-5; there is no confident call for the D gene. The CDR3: CASSPAGFQPQHF. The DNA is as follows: TGTGCCAGCTCACCAGCGGGATTTCAGCCCCAGCATTTT.